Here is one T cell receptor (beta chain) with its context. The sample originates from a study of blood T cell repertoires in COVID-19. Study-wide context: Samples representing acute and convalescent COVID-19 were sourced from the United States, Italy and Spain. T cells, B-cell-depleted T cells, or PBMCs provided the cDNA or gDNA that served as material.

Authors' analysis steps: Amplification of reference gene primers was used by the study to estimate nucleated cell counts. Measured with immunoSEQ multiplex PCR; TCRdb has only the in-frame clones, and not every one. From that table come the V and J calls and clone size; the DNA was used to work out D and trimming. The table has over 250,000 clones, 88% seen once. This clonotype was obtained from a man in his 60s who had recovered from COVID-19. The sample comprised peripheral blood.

CDR3 DNA sequence: TGTGCCAGTAGTAACTTGGTTAGCGGGGGGGCAGCGTATGAGCAGTTCTTC. Residues: CASSNLVSGGAAYEQFF. This chain joins TRBV19 and TRBJ2-1; 11 nucleotides agree with TRBD2. Germline V gene lookup returns CDR1 LNHDA and CDR2 SQIVND (reference sequence). The trim removed 4 bases at V and 8 bases at J, leaving 13 bases unmatched. The length of the CDR3 is 17 residues.